The 5 T cell receptor beta chains given below trace back to one sample, sequenced in a study of beta chain features in type 1 diabetes. Study-wide points: Shorter TCRB CDR3s, moderately but significantly so, were found in Type 1 diabetes patients in all four CD4+ subsets.

Since all of the isolated RNA was reverse transcribed, expressed TCRB transcripts were what got sequenced. Profiling relied on immunoSEQ multiplex PCR, and the TCRdb table lists in-frame clones only, not all of them. Among hundreds of thousands of clones listed, roughly an eighth were seen once. These TCRs are of unknown antigen specificity. The sample consisted of naive CD4+ T cells from blood. Receptors were obtained from a man under 40 with type 1 diabetes.

J is TRBJ2-7 and V is TRBV28, with 10 bases aligning to TRBD1. V shed 7 bases, J shed 5 bases, and the junction held 11 bases outside the gene matches. Germline values: CDR1 MDHEN, CDR2 SYDVKM. CDR3 size: 15 residues. DNA for the CDR3: TGTGCCAGCATGAACCCGGGACAGGGGTACGACGAGCAGTACTTC. Protein sequence: CASMNPGQGYDEQYF.

This clone was picked up a small number of times. The rearrangement links TRBV4-3 to TRBJ2-1; tentative D call: TRBD1 (6 bases). The germline V and J ends were trimmed by 0 bases and 4 bases, with 16 bases remaining between them. The CDR3 contains 17 residues. The V gene's germline CDR1 is LGHNA and CDR2 YSLEER. CDR3 sequence: CASSQDRWQGRYNEQFF. The CDR3 nucleotides read TGCGCCAGCAGCCAAGATCGGTGGCAGGGGCGGTACAATGAGCAGTTCTTC.

The chain combines TRBV19 with TRBJ2-2; TRBD1 agrees at 9 bases. Germline loops: CDR1 LNHDA, CDR2 SQIVND (reference sequence). CDR3 length: 16 residues. V lost 9 bases, J lost 4 bases, and 12 bases stayed unmatched. The CDR3 here is CASGIPGQGFTGELFF. CDR3 nucleotide sequence: TGTGCCAGCGGGATTCCGGGACAGGGCTTCACCGGGGAGCTGTTTTTT.

The table lists this clone with a few counts. The V call is TRBV5-4, the J call TRBJ2-5; the D gene is possibly TRBD1 (6 bases). The CDR3 sequence is 14 residues long. Germline assignment: CDR1 SGHNT and CDR2 YYREEE (reference sequence). V lost 5 bases and J 5 bases, leaving 16 bases between the germline ends. The CDR3 DNA sequence: TGTGCCAGCAGTCCGGGACAAGGCCAGGAGACCCAGTACTTC. This codes for CASSPGQGQETQYF.

A few counts support this clone. V and J are TRBV7-3 and TRBJ2-5; D is possibly TRBD2 (6 bases). The CDR3 has 16 residues. From germline, CDR1 is SGHTA and CDR2 FQGTGA. With 1 base removed from V and 5 bases from J, the gap between germline ends came to 17 bases. The CDR3 nucleotides are TGTGCCAGCAGCTTAATGGGCACTCACGCGGGGGAGACCCAGTACTTC. Amino acid sequence: CASSLMGTHAGETQYF.